This entry lists 9 T cell receptor beta chains sequenced from one sample in a study of T cell repertoires in cytomegalovirus infection. TCRdb ran MiXCR on the reads and lists one entry per CDR3 protein. The table includes about 830,000 distinct CDR3 sequences, about 31% detected once. These receptors are not linked to any known antigen. The sample in question was cultured CD8+ T cells from PBMCs, obtained from culture after CMV antigen stimulation. The source of these receptors is a human donor in good health (CMV status not recorded). Some clones in this sample may be carry-over from other donors' samples.

This chain uses TRBV7-9 with TRBJ1-5; 11 nucleotides match TRBD1. CDR3 length: 19 amino acids. Germline CDR1 and CDR2: SEHNR and FQNEAQ (reference sequence). Germline trimming cut 4 bases from V and 0 bases from J; bases unmatched to any gene: 11. For the CDR3, the DNA is TGTGCCAGCAGCTCCTCTCCGGGACAGGGGGACTATAGCAATCAGCCCCAGCATTTT. Translation: CASSSSPGQGDYSNQPQHF.

CDR3 protein: CASSMKGYEQYF. CDR3 DNA sequence: TGTGCCAGTAGTATGAAGGGGTACGAGCAGTACTTC. The chain carries TRBV19 and TRBJ2-7; tentative D call: TRBD1 (5 bases). This CDR3 has 12 residues. Germline assignment: CDR1 LNHDA and CDR2 SQIVND (reference sequence). Trimming stripped 3 bases from V and 4 bases from J, with 7 bases between.

This clonotype was detected ten times or more. The chain couples TRBV7-6 to TRBJ2-3; D gene unclear. The CDR3 spans 15 residues. Trimming shortened V by 2 bases and J by 2 bases, and 11 bases separated the two germline ends. CDR1 SGHVS and CDR2 FNYEAQ come from the germline V gene. The DNA of the CDR3 is TGTGCCAGCAGCTTAAGCAACAGATTCACAGATACGCAGTATTTT. This encodes CASSLSNRFTDTQYF.

The chain recombines TRBV4-2 with TRBJ2-1; 7 bases match TRBD2. CDR3 length: 15 residues. Germline loops: CDR1 LGHNA, CDR2 YNFKEQ. V was pared by 3 bases and J by 2 bases, with 4 bases of the junction left unmatched. For the CDR3, the DNA is TGTGCCAGCAGCCACCGGGGGGACCCCTACAATGAGCAGTTCTTC. This encodes CASSHRGDPYNEQFF.

The rearrangement joins TRBV28 to TRBJ2-3, with D tentatively TRBD1 (6 bases). CDR1 MDHEN and CDR2 SYDVKM come from the germline V gene. The CDR3 consists of 17 residues. V lost 4 bases, J lost 2 bases, and 19 bases lay in between. Here the CDR3 reads CASSSLERQVTTDTQYF. In DNA, the CDR3 is TGTGCCAGCAGTTCCCTCGAAAGACAGGTTACCACAGATACGCAGTATTTT.

This clonotype was counted only a few times. This chain connects TRBV7-6 to TRBJ1-1; D is undetermined. Per germline, CDR1 SGHVS and CDR2 FNYEAQ. The CDR3 contains 12 residues. V shed 5 bases and J shed 7 bases, with 11 bases lying between them. CDR3 sequence (DNA): TGTGCCAGCAGCACCCTGGCAGGTGAAGCTTTCTTT. Encoded protein: CASSTLAGEAFF.

The sample holds a few counts of this clonotype. This sequence joins TRBV6-5 and TRBJ2-1; TRBD1 might be the D (5 bases). Trimming stripped 5 bases from V and 8 bases from J, with 10 bases between. Germline V gene sequence: CDR1 MNHEY, CDR2 SVGAGI. CDR3 length: 12 residues. For the CDR3, the DNA is TGTGCCAGCAGTCAGGACACCCATGAGCAGTTCTTC. It codes for CASSQDTHEQFF.

This clonotype was counted only a few times. V is TRBV20-1 and J is TRBJ1-6; D is perhaps TRBD1 (6 bases). Germline V gene sequence: CDR1 DFQATT, CDR2 SNEGSKA (reference sequence). CDR3 length: 16 residues. V was cut by 5 bases and J by 14 bases, with 28 bases left in between. The CDR3 DNA reads TGCAGTGCTGACTCTGGGGCCCTGGGACAACCCTCATCCCTCCACTTT. Translating gives CSADSGALGQPSSLHF.

The table lists this clonotype with a count of one. The CDR3 ends on some other residue instead of the conserved phenylalanine or tryptophan, so this is likely a read error. The V and J genes are TRBV5-1 and TRBJ2-3; TRBD2 matches at 8 bases. Germline CDR1 reads SGHRS; CDR2 reads YFSETQ. With 5 bases clipped from V and 2 bases from J, the junction kept 10 bases outside the gene matches. CDR3 length: 16 amino acids. The CDR3 sequence is CASSYLGGGNTDTQYL. CDR3 in DNA: TGCGCCAGCAGTTACCTCGGGGGGGGGAACACAGATACGCAGTATCTT.